A selection of T cell receptor beta chains follows, all from one sample in a study of control samples from healthy donors and cancer patients. Profiling relied on immunoSEQ multiplex PCR, and the TCRdb table lists in-frame clones only, not all of them. The table has around 250,000 clones, 82% seen once. The sequenced material came from PBMCs. The receptors were gathered from an older woman with lung cancer. CDR3s include the opening cysteine and the closing phenylalanine or tryptophan. Each record gives: V gene, J gene, CDR3 protein.

v_call: TRBV6-5
j_call: TRBJ1-5
cdr3_aa: CASSIGGLQPQHF

v_call: TRBV6-1
j_call: TRBJ1-1
cdr3_aa: CASSEGSVSWYTEAFF

v_call: TRBV2
j_call: TRBJ2-5
cdr3_aa: CASREGRQTQYF

v_call: TRBV6-6
j_call: TRBJ1-4
cdr3_aa: CASVGDEKLFF

v_call: TRBV11-2
j_call: TRBJ2-3
cdr3_aa: CASSLFRRADTQYF

v_call: TRBV10-3
j_call: TRBJ2-7
cdr3_aa: CAISGAGGIRDYEQYF

v_call: TRBV28
j_call: TRBJ1-1
cdr3_aa: CASKTGGQVENTEAFF

v_call: TRBV6-1
j_call: TRBJ1-5
cdr3_aa: CASSEAGTGFHQPQHF

v_call: TRBV30
j_call: TRBJ2-1
cdr3_aa: CAWSPAGGHEQFF

v_call: TRBV7-9
j_call: TRBJ2-1
cdr3_aa: CASSSYSGTFNNEQFF

v_call: TRBV5-1
j_call: TRBJ2-6
cdr3_aa: CASSSLPGANVLTF

v_call: TRBV23-1
j_call: TRBJ2-7
cdr3_aa: CASSQLRSGGRSSYEQYF

v_call: TRBV6-5
j_call: TRBJ2-5
cdr3_aa: CASSYSPQGEETQYF

v_call: TRBV6-5
j_call: TRBJ1-3
cdr3_aa: CASSWTLYSGNTIYF

v_call: TRBV19
j_call: TRBJ1-2
cdr3_aa: CASSLDRTYGYTF

v_call: TRBV7-8
j_call: TRBJ2-7
cdr3_aa: CASSTRQGGYEQYF

v_call: TRBV5-1
j_call: TRBJ2-1
cdr3_aa: CASSLGQYNEQFF

v_call: TRBV3-1/TRBV3-2
j_call: TRBJ1-1
cdr3_aa: CASTSRWGNTEAFF

v_call: TRBV7-3
j_call: TRBJ2-2
cdr3_aa: CASSAPGQRNTGELFF